A single sample gave rise to the 5 T cell receptor beta chains below, sequenced in a study of cytomegalovirus exposure and HLA in healthy donors. PCR employed 60 Vbeta and 13 Jbeta primers. Sequencing used immunoSEQ multiplex PCR; TCRdb keeps in-frame clones, though not all of them. The sample has approximately 150,000 clones, more than 60% seen once. Sequencing was carried out using PBMCs. The receptors stem from a man aged 18 to 35 in good health and CMV-seropositive.

The chain combines TRBV29-1 with TRBJ1-4; 7 positions match TRBD1. CDR1 and CDR2 from the germline V gene are SQVTM and ANQGSEA. The CDR3 extends over 14 amino acids. Trimming cost V 7 bases and J 5 bases; bases outside gene matches: 10. The CDR3 sequence is CSAVGTARNEKLFF. In DNA form, the CDR3 reads TGCAGCGCCGTCGGGACAGCTCGAAATGAAAAACTGTTTTTT.

Here the CDR3 DNA reads TGTGCCAGTAGTGACCGGGGTTTACCCCAGCATTTT. Amino acids: CASSDRGLPQHF. The V call is TRBV19, the J call TRBJ1-5; no firm D call. This CDR3 contains 12 residues. The germline V gene has CDR1 LNHDA and CDR2 SQIVND (reference sequence). V was trimmed by 5 bases and J by 10 bases, leaving 12 bases between them.

The chain recombines TRBV28 with TRBJ1-1; weak D call: TRBD1 (5 bases). This CDR3 contains 17 residues. Looked up from germline, CDR1 is MDHEN and CDR2 is SYDVKM. V lost 2 bases to trimming and J lost 0 bases, with 16 bases between them. CDR3 residues: CASSLRSGALMNTEAFF. CDR3 nucleotides: TGTGCCAGCAGTTTACGGTCTGGGGCACTCATGAACACTGAAGCTTTCTTT.

Written as DNA, the CDR3 is TGTGCCAGCAGCTTAGACCGCAGGGGGGAGACCCAGTACTTC. Translating it yields CASSLDRRGETQYF. The chain recombines TRBV11-2 with TRBJ2-5; 7 bases are a match to TRBD1. Unmatched junction bases numbered 3, after V lost 0 bases and J lost 5 bases. CDR1 and CDR2 (germline): SGHAT, FQNNGV. The CDR3 is made up of 14 amino acids.

The chain links TRBV7-9 to TRBJ2-3; TRBD1 agrees at 8 bases. Germline loops: CDR1 SEHNR, CDR2 FQNEAQ (reference sequence). The V segment lost 1 base and the J segment 1 base; nucleotides outside the gene matches: 4. The CDR3 runs 16 residues. The CDR3 DNA sequence: TGTGCCAGCAGCTTAGGGACAGGGTCCCGCACAGATACGCAGTATTTT. This translates into CASSLGTGSRTDTQYF.